This T cell receptor beta chain was sequenced during a study of T cell repertoires in cytomegalovirus infection. Study background: Both a matching HLA type and CMV infection were indicated by public TCR beta signatures. Notes on the study in general: The cumulative frequency of public TCR beta families distinguished individuals who carried CMV together with the relevant HLA. Ex vivo responses were dominated by HLA-C-restricted CMV-specific TCR beta clonotypes.

This clonotype has ten or more counts. The antigen is not known. At one end the junction does not follow the germline gene, possibly because of a read error. TCRdb analysed the reads with MiXCR anew, one entry per CDR3 protein. The table lists roughly 320,000 distinct CDR3 sequences, more than 8% of them singletons. From germline, CDR1 is LNHDA and CDR2 SQIVND (reference sequence). The length of the CDR3 is 18 residues. Sample: PBMCs. The rearrangement links TRBV19 to TRBJ2-1, with TRBD2 as a possible D gene (7 bases). This clonotype was sampled from a human donor in good health (CMV status not recorded). Some clones in this sample may be carry-over from other donors' samples. This CDR3 reads CASSISFRRGPSYSEQFF. CDR3 DNA: TGTGCCAGTAGTATTAGCTTTCGGCGGGGGCCGTCCTACAGTGAGCAGTTCTTC.